What follows are 20 T cell receptor beta chains derived from one specimen sequenced in a study of cytomegalovirus exposure and HLA in healthy donors. The PCR ran on 60 Vbeta and 13 Jbeta primers. The protocol was immunoSEQ multiplex PCR, while the TCRdb copy is restricted to in-frame clones and leaves out a portion. In the table there are approximately 200,000 clones, more than 65% of which are singletons. The sequencing input was PBMCs. Receptors were obtained from a woman aged 30 to 39 in good health and CMV-seropositive.

The V and J genes are TRBV27 and TRBJ1-1; 11 nucleotides match TRBD1. Germline V gives CDR1 MNHEY, CDR2 SMNVEV (reference sequence). V lost 2 bases to trimming and J lost 7 bases; unmatched junction nucleotides: 12. The CDR3 length is 17 residues. The CDR3 region has the DNA TGTGCCAGCAGTTTAGGTTTTAAGGACAGGGGGCGGGATGAAGCTTTCTTT. It is translated as CASSLGFKDRGRDEAFF.

Of note for this clone: A read error may produce the germline difference seen at one junction end. The chain recombines TRBV14 with TRBJ2-7; D uncertain. Germline-derived CDR1 and CDR2 are SGHDN and FVKESK. The CDR3 runs to 13 residues. CDR3 in DNA: TGTGCCAGCAGCCAAATTCAAACCTACGGGCAGTACTTC. This codes for CASSQIQTYGQYF.

V usage is TRBV27 and J usage is TRBJ2-7, with 8 bases matching TRBD1. Germline assignment: CDR1 MNHEY and CDR2 SMNVEV (reference sequence). This CDR3 region has 14 residues. V trimming: 2 bases; J trimming: 2 bases; junction bases outside the gene matches: 2. This CDR3 reads CASSLGQGPYEQYF. The CDR3 DNA reads as TGTGCCAGCAGTTTAGGACAGGGCCCCTACGAGCAGTACTTC.

The chain uses TRBV18 and TRBJ2-1, with TRBD2 matching 8 bases. The CDR3 sequence is 15 residues long. The germline gives CDR1 KGHSH, CDR2 LQKENI. The junction had 8 bases not matched to a gene; V was cut back by 3 bases and J by 7 bases. CDR3 sequence reads: CASSPREGLGNEQFF. The CDR3, as DNA: TGTGCCAGCTCACCTCGGGAGGGCCTGGGGAATGAGCAGTTCTTC.

The chain recombines TRBV19 with TRBJ1-1, with TRBD1 matching over 7 bases. CDR1 and CDR2 (germline): LNHDA, SQIVND (reference sequence). CDR3 size: 15 residues. V was pared by 4 bases and J by 3 bases, with 8 bases of the junction left unmatched. Written as DNA, the CDR3 is TGTGCCAGTAGTAAGACAGGGCTGGTTGACACTGAAGCTTTCTTT. Translating it yields CASSKTGLVDTEAFF. Filled out from reference TRBV19 and TRBJ1-1, the complete variable domain reads DGGITQSPKYLFRKEGQNVTLSCEQNLNHDAMYWYRQDPGQGLRLIYYSQIVNDFQKGDIAEGYSVSREKKESFPLTVTSAQKNPTAFYLCASSKTGLVDTEAFFGQGTRLTVV.

This clone was seen a handful of times. The rearrangement links TRBV27 to TRBJ2-2, with TRBD2 matching 10 bases. The CDR3 has 18 amino acids. The germline V gene encodes CDR1 MNHEY and CDR2 SMNVEV (reference sequence). With V trimmed by 2 bases and J by 5 bases, 11 bases remained unmatched. The CDR3 coding sequence is TGTGCCAGCAGTTTACGGTCTAGCGGGAGTTCGTGGACCGGGGAGCTGTTTTTT. Translating gives CASSLRSSGSSWTGELFF.

V is TRBV28 and J is TRBJ1-2, with 7 bases matching TRBD1. This CDR3 comprises 13 residues. Trimming cost V 6 bases and J 4 bases; bases outside gene matches: 5. Germline loops: CDR1 MDHEN, CDR2 SYDVKM. CDR3 sequence (DNA): TGTGCCAGCAGAACCGGGACAGTCTATGGCTACACCTTC. Translating it yields CASRTGTVYGYTF.

The chain couples TRBV28 to TRBJ2-5; tentatively, D is TRBD1 (5 bases). There are 13 residues in the CDR3. The germline V and J ends were trimmed by 2 bases and 5 bases, with 9 bases remaining between them. CDR1 and CDR2 (germline): MDHEN, SYDVKM. CDR3 bases: TGTGCCAGCAGTTTACAGGGTGGGGAGACCCAGTACTTC. This translates into CASSLQGGETQYF.

CDR3 in DNA: TGTGCCAGCAGTTTCGGGCAGGGGATTGAAAAACTGTTTTTT. Translated: CASSFGQGIEKLFF. This chain uses TRBV27 with TRBJ1-4, with D possibly TRBD1 on 6 matching bases. V was cut by 3 bases and J by 7 bases, with 12 bases left in between. The CDR3 has 14 residues. Germline CDR1 is MNHEY and CDR2 is SMNVEV (reference sequence).

The chain employs TRBV7-9 and TRBJ2-7, with TRBD1 identical over 10 bases. The CDR3 contains 15 residues. Germline V CDR1 and CDR2: SEHNR, FQNEAQ (reference sequence). V shed 1 base, J shed 4 bases, and the junction held 4 bases outside the gene matches. CDR3 amino acids: CASSLGTGGLYEQYF. The CDR3 region has the DNA TGTGCCAGCAGCTTAGGGACAGGGGGTTTGTACGAGCAGTACTTC.

J is TRBJ2-7 and V is TRBV7-9; 8 nucleotides agree with TRBD1. The CDR3 contains 15 residues. V dropped 1 base and J dropped 3; count of bases not matched to a gene: 5. In germline, CDR1 is SEHNR, CDR2 FQNEAQ (reference sequence). The DNA of the CDR3 is TGTGCCAGCAGCTTAGTGACTGGACAGGGCTACGAGCAGTACTTC. Translated: CASSLVTGQGYEQYF. The full variable domain, its missing parts supplied by reference TRBV7-9 and TRBJ2-7, is DTGVSQNPRHKITKRGQNVTFRCDPISEHNRLYWYRQTLGQGPEFLTYFQNEAQLEKSRLLSDRFSAERPKGSFSTLEIQRTEQGDSAMYLCASSLVTGQGYEQYFGPGTRLTVT.

The V gene is TRBV7-6, the J gene TRBJ2-7; 7 bases agree with TRBD1. Germline lookup yields CDR1 SGHVS and CDR2 FNYEAQ. J was trimmed by 4 bases and V by 0 bases; bases with no gene match: 9. The CDR3 consists of 16 residues. CDR3 in DNA: TGTGCCAGCAGCTTAGCGAGCAGGGGGTCATCATACGAGCAGTACTTC. It is translated as CASSLASRGSSYEQYF.

The chain has TRBV7-9 and TRBJ2-7, with a tentative D call TRBD1 (6 bases). Germline-derived CDR1 and CDR2 are SEHNR and FQNEAQ (reference sequence). The CDR3 sequence is 14 residues long. Trimming pared 6 bases from V and 0 bases from J, leaving 12 bases between. In nucleotides, the CDR3 is TGTGCCAGCAGGACAGGACCGGGCTCCTACGAGCAGTACTTC. Translated, it gives CASRTGPGSYEQYF.

For this clone: Other DNA sequences within the sample encode an identical CDR3. The chain is built from TRBV4-2 and TRBJ2-1; 10 nucleotides agree with TRBD2. The germline gives CDR1 LGHNA, CDR2 YNFKEQ. J gave up 7 bases and V 0 bases, and 6 bases lay outside the gene matches. The CDR3 covers 16 residues. The CDR3 coding sequence is TGTGCCAGCAGCCAAGAGGGAGCGGGGGGGAGGAATGAGCAGTTCTTC. Its translation: CASSQEGAGGRNEQFF.

V and J are TRBV9 and TRBJ2-3, with 13 nucleotides matching TRBD2. There are 20 residues in the CDR3. Looked up from germline, CDR1 is SGDLS and CDR2 is YYNGEE. J was trimmed by 2 bases and V by 10 bases; bases with no gene match: 22. This CDR3 is CAGQGPPWTSGSVITDTQYF. CDR3 DNA sequence: TGTGCCGGGCAGGGGCCGCCCTGGACTAGCGGGAGTGTCATCACAGATACGCAGTATTTT. Based on the CDR3 plus reference TRBV9 and TRBJ2-3, the full variable domain is DSGVTQTPKHLITATGQRVTLRCSPRSGDLSVYWYQQSLDQGLQFLIQYYNGEERAKGNILERFSAQQFPDLHSELNLSSLELGDSALYFCAGQGPPWTSGSVITDTQYFGPGTRLTVL.

The genes are TRBV5-1 and TRBJ2-5, with 7 positions matching TRBD1. Looked up from germline, CDR1 is SGHRS and CDR2 is YFSETQ. Unmatched junction bases numbered 7, after V lost 4 bases and J lost 1 base. This CDR3 spans 15 amino acids. In DNA, the CDR3 is TGCGCCAGCAGCATCAGACCAGGGGGCCAAGAGACCCAGTACTTC. Its translation is CASSIRPGGQETQYF.

The chain recombines TRBV7-9 with TRBJ2-1; TRBD2 matches 7 bases. The trim removed 5 bases at V and 0 bases at J, leaving 7 bases unmatched. In germline, CDR1 is SEHNR, CDR2 FQNEAQ (reference sequence). CDR3 length: 16 residues. For the CDR3, the DNA is TGTGCCAGCAGCCCGGTAGCGGGTAGCTCCTACAATGAGCAGTTCTTC. Translated, it gives CASSPVAGSSYNEQFF.

DNA of the CDR3: TGTGCCAGCAGCTTAACAGAGTCTTCCCCTGAGCAGTTCTTC. Protein product: CASSLTESSPEQFF. The J gene is TRBJ2-1, the V gene TRBV5-4, with D uncertain. V gave up 2 bases and J gave up 9 bases, with 15 bases separating them. Germline CDR1 and CDR2: SGHNT and YYREEE (reference sequence). This CDR3 has 14 amino acids.

The chain couples TRBV5-1 to TRBJ2-1; 10 bases fit TRBD2. CDR1 and CDR2 from the germline V gene are SGHRS and YFSETQ. The CDR3 extends over 15 amino acids. The J segment lost 3 bases and the V segment lost 4 bases, leaving 4 bases of the junction unmatched. This chain's CDR3 is CASSGGTSDYNEQFF. The CDR3 DNA sequence: TGCGCCAGCAGCGGCGGGACTAGCGACTACAATGAGCAGTTCTTC.

This sequence joins TRBV28 and TRBJ1-1; TRBD1 might be the D (5 bases). Trimming took 7 bases from V and 3 from J, leaving 9 bases between them. There are 12 residues in the CDR3. Germline V gene data show CDR1 as MDHEN and CDR2 as SYDVKM. CDR3 nucleotide sequence: TGTGCCAGCATCTTCAGGGACACTGAAGCTTTCTTT. As protein: CASIFRDTEAFF.